This T cell receptor (beta chain) is from a study of blood T cell repertoires in COVID-19. Whole-study context: Some COVID-19 samples were acute and others convalescent; all came from the United States, Italy and Spain. The cDNA or gDNA used as material had been derived from T cells, B-cell-depleted T cells, or PBMCs.

After removal of 1 base from V and 7 bases from J, the junction contained 10 bases not matched to a gene. The CDR3 covers 16 residues. Per the germline V gene, CDR1 is KGHDR and CDR2 is SFDVKD. Original processing methods: Quantification of nucleated cells was approximated via reference gene primer amplification. Only in-frame clones appear in the TCRdb table, and some are missing; sequencing was by immunoSEQ multiplex PCR. For V, J and clone size, that table is used; D and trimming come from the DNA. This table holds tens of thousands of clones, around 83% found once. This chain links TRBV24-1 with TRBJ2-3; the match to TRBD1 covers 7 bases. The clonotype was recovered from a human donor in a cohort sampled during active COVID-19. The sequencing input was peripheral blood. The CDR3 sequence: CATSDFVGKGAYTQYF. CDR3 in DNA: TGTGCCACCAGTGATTTTGTCGGGAAGGGGGCTTATACGCAGTATTTT.